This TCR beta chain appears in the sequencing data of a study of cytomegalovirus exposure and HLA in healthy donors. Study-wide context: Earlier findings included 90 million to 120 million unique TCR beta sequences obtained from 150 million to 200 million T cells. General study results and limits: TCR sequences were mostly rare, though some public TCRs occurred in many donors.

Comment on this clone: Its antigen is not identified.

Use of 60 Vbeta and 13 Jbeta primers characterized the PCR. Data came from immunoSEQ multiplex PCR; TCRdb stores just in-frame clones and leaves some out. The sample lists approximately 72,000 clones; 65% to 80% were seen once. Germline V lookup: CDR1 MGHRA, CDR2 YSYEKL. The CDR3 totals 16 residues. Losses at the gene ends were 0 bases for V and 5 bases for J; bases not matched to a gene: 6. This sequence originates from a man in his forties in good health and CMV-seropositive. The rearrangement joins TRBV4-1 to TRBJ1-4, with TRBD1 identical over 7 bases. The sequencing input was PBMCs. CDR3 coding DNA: TGCGCCAGCAGCCAAGATCCCCCGGGACAGAATGAAAAACTGTTTTTT. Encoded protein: CASSQDPPGQNEKLFF.